This T cell receptor (beta chain) is drawn from a study of response to subunit inactivated influenza vaccine. Regarding the study as a whole: New T cells are recruited in small numbers by each seasonal influenza vaccination, according to the authors' suggestion.

TCRdb called the RT-PCR reads again in MiXCR, with one record for every CDR3 protein. The sample includes approximately 530,000 distinct CDR3 sequences, approximately 7.6% of them seen just once. This clonotype was counted between two and nine times. What it binds is unknown. CDR3 size: 12 residues. Germline CDR1 reads MNHEY; CDR2 reads SVGEGT. V lost 5 bases and J lost 8, with 12 bases in between. V usage is TRBV6-2 or TRBV6-3 and J usage is TRBJ1-2; possibly TRBD1 for D (5 bases). The sequence derives from a man aged 45 to 70 who received an inactivated influenza vaccine. This material consisted of PBMCs from blood, taken less than 25 months after vaccination. The CDR3 loop is CASSGPGRGYTF. CDR3 coding DNA: TGTGCCAGCAGTGGACCAGGGCGGGGCTACACCTTC.